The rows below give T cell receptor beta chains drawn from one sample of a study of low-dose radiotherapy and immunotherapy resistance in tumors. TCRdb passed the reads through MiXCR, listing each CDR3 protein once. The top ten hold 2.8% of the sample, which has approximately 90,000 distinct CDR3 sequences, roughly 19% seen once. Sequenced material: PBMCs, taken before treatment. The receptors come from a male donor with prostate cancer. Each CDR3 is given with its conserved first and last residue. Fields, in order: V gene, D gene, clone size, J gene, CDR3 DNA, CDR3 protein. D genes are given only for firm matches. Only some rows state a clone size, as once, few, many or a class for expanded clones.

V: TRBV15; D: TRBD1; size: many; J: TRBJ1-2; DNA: TGTGCCACCAGCGCAGGACAGGGTGAATTCGGCTCTAACTATGGCTACACCTTC; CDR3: CATSAGQGEFGSNYGYTF
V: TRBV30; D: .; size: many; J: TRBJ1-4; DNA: TGTGCCTGGGAGGAGGGCGGAGGAGGTGAAAAACTGTTTTTT; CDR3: CAWEEGGGGEKLFF
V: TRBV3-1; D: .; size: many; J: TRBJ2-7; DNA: TGTGCCAGCAGCCAAGACCCCGGGACCTTTACCCACGAGCAGTACTTC; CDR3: CASSQDPGTFTHEQYF
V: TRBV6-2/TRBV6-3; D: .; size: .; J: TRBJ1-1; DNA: TGTGCCAGCGTCAGCCGGAGCACTGAAGCTTTCTTT; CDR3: CASVSRSTEAFF
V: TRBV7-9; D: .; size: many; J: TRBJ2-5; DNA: TGTGCCAGCAGCTTAGCTGGGCGGTTAGAGACCCAGTACTTC; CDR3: CASSLAGRLETQYF
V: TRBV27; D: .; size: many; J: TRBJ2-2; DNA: TGTGCCAGCAGTTGGGGGGGGACAGTGAACACCGGGGAGCTGTTTTTT; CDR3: CASSWGGTVNTGELFF
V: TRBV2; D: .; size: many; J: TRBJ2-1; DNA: TGTGCCAGCAGGCGGCTTAGCTCCTACAATGAGCAGTTCTTC; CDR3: CASRRLSSYNEQFF
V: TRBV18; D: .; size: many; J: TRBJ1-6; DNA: TGTGCCAGCTCACCAACCTCGAGGGGGAATTCACCCCTCCACTTT; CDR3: CASSPTSRGNSPLHF
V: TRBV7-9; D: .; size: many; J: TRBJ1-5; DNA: TGTGCCAGCAGCTTATATTTACCAGGCAATCATAGCAATCAGCCCCAGCATTTT; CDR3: CASSLYLPGNHSNQPQHF
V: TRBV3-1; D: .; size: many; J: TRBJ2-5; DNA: TGTGCCAGCAGCCGGGGGGGGGCTGAAGAGACCCAGTACTTC; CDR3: CASSRGGAEETQYF
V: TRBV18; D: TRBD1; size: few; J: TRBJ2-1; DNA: TGTGCCAGCTCACCTCCGGACAGGGAAGGAAAGTTCTTC; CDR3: CASSPPDREGKFF
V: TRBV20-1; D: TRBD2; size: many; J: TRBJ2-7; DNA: TGCAGTGCTAGAGATTGGGGGGGAAGCTACGAGCAGTACTTC; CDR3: CSARDWGGSYEQYF
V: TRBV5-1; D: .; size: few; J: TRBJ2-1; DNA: TGCGCCAGCAGCCCTGGCTGGGGGTCGGGTACGGATGAGCAGTTCTTC; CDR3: CASSPGWGSGTDEQFF
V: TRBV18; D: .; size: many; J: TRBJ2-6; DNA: TGTGCCAGCTCACCTCTGGGGTCTGGGGCCAACGTCCTGACTTTC; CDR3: CASSPLGSGANVLTF
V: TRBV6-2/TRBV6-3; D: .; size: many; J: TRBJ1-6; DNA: TGTGCCAGCAGTCCCCGGGCCGGTAATTCACCCCTCCACTTT; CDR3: CASSPRAGNSPLHF
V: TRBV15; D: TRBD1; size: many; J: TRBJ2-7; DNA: TGTGCCACCAGCAACGGGCGGACAGGGAAGTACGAGCAGTACTTC; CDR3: CATSNGRTGKYEQYF
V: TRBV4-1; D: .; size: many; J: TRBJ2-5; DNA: TGCGCCAGCAGCCAAGAGGGGGGTCAAGAGACCCAGTACTTC; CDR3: CASSQEGGQETQYF
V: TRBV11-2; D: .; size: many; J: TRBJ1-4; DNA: TGTGCCAGCAGCCACCGACGAGATTCAAATGAAAAACTGTTTTTT; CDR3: CASSHRRDSNEKLFF
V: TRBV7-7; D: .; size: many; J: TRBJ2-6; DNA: TGTGCTAGCAGCTTAGCCCCAGGGGTTGGGGCCAACGTCCTGACTTTC; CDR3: CASSLAPGVGANVLTF
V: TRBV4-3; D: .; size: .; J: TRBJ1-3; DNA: TGCGCCAGCAGCCCCATATTCTCTGGAAACACCATATATTTT; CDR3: CASSPIFSGNTIYF
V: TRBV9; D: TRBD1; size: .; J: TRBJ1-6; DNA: TGTGCCAGCAGCGTGGGGACAGGGGACTCACCCCTCCACTTT; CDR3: CASSVGTGDSPLHF
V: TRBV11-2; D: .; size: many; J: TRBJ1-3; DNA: TGTGCCAGCAGCTCCTGGGGGCAGGGATACACCATATATTTT; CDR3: CASSSWGQGYTIYF
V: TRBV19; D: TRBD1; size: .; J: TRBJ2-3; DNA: TGTGCCAGTAGTCCCCTCAGGGGGACAGGGGCGAGCACAGATACGCAGTATTTT; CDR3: CASSPLRGTGASTDTQYF
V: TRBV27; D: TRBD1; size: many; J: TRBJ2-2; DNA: TGTGCCAGCAGTTTCGACAGGGGAGGGGAGCTGTTTTTT; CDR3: CASSFDRGGELFF
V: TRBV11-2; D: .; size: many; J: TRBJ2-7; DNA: TGTGCCAGCAGCTCCTCCTCTGATAGCGAGCAGTACTTC; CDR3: CASSSSSDSEQYF
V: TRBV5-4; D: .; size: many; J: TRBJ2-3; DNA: TGTGCCAGCAGCTTGGACTCCAGAGATACGCAGTATTTT; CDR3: CASSLDSRDTQYF
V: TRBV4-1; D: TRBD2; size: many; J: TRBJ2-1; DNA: TGCGCCAGCAGCCAAGATAAGGGTAGCGGGGGGCAGTTCTTC; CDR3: CASSQDKGSGGQFF
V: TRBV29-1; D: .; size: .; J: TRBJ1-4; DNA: TGCAGCGTTGGGGGAAGCAATGAAAAACTGTTTTTT; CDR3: CSVGGSNEKLFF
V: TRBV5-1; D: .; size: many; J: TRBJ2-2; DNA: TGCGCCAGCTCCCCCGGGGGGCTAAACACCGGGGAGCTGTTTTTT; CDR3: CASSPGGLNTGELFF
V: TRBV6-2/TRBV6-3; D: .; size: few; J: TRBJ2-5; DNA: TGTGCCAGCAGCCCCATCCGGACAGCGACGGAGACCCAGTACTTC; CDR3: CASSPIRTATETQYF
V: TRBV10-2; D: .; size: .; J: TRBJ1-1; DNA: TGCGCCAGCTCCCATCGGGTACCGAACACTGAAGCTTTCTTT; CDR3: CASSHRVPNTEAFF